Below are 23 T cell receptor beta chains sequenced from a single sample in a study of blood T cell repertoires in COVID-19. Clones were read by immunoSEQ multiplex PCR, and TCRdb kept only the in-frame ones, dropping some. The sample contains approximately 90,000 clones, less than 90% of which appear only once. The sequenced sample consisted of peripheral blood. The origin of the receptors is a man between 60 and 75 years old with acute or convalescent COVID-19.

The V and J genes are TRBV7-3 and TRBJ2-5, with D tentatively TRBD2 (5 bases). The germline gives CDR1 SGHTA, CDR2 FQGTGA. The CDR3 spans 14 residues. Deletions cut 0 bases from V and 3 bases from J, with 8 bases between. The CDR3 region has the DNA TGTGCCAGCAGCTTAACTGGAGCGGAAGAGACCCAGTACTTC. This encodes CASSLTGAEETQYF. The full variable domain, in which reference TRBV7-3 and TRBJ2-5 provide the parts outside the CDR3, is GAGVSQTPSNKVTEKGKYVELRCDPISGHTALYWYRQSLGQGPEFLIYFQGTGAADDSGLPNDRFFAVRPEGSVSTLKIQRTERGDSAVYLCASSLTGAEETQYFGPGTRLLVL.

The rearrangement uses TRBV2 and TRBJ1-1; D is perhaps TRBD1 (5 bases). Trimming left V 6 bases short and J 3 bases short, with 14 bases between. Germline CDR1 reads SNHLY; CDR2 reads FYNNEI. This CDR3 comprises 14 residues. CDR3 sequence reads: CASREPGWDTEAFF. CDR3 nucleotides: TGTGCCAGCAGGGAACCAGGGTGGGACACTGAAGCTTTCTTT.

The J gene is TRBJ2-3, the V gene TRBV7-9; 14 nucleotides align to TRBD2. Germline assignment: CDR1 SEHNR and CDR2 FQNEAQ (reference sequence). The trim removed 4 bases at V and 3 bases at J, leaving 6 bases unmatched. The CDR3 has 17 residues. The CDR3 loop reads CASSSGLAGGWTDTQYF. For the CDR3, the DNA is TGTGCCAGCAGCTCCGGACTAGCGGGAGGATGGACAGATACGCAGTATTTT.

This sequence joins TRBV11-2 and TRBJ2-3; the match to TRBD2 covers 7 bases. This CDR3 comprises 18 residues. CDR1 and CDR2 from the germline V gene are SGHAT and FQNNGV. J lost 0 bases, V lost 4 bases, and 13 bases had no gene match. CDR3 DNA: TGTGCCAGCAGCTCCACCAAACCGGGAGGAACTAGCACAGATACGCAGTATTTT. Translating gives CASSSTKPGGTSTDTQYF.

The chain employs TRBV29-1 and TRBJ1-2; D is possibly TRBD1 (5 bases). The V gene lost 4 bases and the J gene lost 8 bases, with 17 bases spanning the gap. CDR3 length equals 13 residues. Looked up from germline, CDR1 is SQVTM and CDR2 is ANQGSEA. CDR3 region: CSVAVGGLGGYTF. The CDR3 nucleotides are TGCAGCGTTGCTGTCGGGGGATTGGGGGGCTACACCTTC.

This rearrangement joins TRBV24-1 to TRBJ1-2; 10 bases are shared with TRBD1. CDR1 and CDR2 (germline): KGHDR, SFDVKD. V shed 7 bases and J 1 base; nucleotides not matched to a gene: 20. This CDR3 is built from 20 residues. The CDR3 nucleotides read TGTGCCACCAGCCCTCCTATTCCGGGACAGGGGATCAGACTTAACTATGGCTACACCTTC. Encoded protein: CATSPPIPGQGIRLNYGYTF.

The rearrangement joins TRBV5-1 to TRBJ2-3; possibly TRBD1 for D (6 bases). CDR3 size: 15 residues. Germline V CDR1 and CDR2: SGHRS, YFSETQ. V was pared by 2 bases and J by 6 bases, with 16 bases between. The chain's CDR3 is CASSLQGTVGDTQYF. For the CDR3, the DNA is TGCGCCAGCAGCTTACAGGGAACAGTTGGGGATACGCAGTATTTT.

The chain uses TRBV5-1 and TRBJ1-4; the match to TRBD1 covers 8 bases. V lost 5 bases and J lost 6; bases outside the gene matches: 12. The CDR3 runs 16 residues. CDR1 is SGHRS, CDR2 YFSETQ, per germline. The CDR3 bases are TGCGCCAGCAGAGGGGGAGGGGACAGGATTGATGAAAAACTGTTTTTT. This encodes CASRGGGDRIDEKLFF.

The CDR3 coding sequence is TGTGCCAGCAGTCAAACGGGGGGAGGAAAAGGAGATACGCAGTATTTT. It codes for CASSQTGGGKGDTQYF. The rearrangement uses TRBV9 and TRBJ2-3, with TRBD2 matching 7 bases. Losses at the gene ends were 5 bases for V and 5 bases for J; bases not matched to a gene: 14. The CDR3 extends over 16 amino acids. Germline-derived CDR1 and CDR2 are SGDLS and YYNGEE.

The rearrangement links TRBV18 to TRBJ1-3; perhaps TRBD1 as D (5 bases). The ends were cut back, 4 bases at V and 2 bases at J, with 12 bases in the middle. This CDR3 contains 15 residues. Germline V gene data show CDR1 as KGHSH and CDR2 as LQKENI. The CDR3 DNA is TGTGCCAGCTCACGTGACGGGGGTGCTGGAAACACCATATATTTT. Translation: CASSRDGGAGNTIYF. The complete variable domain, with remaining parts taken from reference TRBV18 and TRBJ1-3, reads NAGVMQNPRHLVRRRGQEARLRCSPMKGHSHVYWYRQLPEEGLKFMVYLQKENIIDESGMPKERFSAEFPKEGPSILRIQQVVRGDSAAYFCASSRDGGAGNTIYFGEGSWLTVV.

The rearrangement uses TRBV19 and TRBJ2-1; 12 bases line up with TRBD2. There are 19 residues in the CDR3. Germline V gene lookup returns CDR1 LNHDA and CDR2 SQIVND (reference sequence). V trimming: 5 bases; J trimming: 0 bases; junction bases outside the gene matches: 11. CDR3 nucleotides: TGTGCCAGTAGTCCTCTTAGACTAGCGGGAGACCGCTCCTACAATGAGCAGTTCTTC. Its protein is CASSPLRLAGDRSYNEQFF.

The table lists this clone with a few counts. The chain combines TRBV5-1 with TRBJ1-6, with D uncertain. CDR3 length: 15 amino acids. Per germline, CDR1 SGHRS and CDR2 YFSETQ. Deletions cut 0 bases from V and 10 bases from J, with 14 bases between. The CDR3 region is CASSLDSAPGSPLHF. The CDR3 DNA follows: TGCGCCAGCAGCTTGGACAGCGCCCCGGGGTCACCCCTCCACTTT.

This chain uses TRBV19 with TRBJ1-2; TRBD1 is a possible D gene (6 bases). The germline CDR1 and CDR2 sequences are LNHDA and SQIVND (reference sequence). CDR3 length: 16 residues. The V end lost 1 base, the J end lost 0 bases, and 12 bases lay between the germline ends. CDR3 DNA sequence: TGTGCCAGTAGTATAGCCGGGACATCGACTAACTATGGCTACACCTTC. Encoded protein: CASSIAGTSTNYGYTF.

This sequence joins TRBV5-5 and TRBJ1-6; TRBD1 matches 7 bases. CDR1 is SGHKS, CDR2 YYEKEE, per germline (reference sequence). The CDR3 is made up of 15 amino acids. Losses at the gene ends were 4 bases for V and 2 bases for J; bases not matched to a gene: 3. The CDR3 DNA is TGTGCCAGCAGCACAGGGACAGCCTATAATTCACCCCTCCACTTT. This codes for CASSTGTAYNSPLHF.

CDR3 nucleotides: TGTGCCAGCAGGGAGCGACGGGACGAGCAGTACTTC. This gives the protein CASRERRDEQYF. J is TRBJ2-7 and V is TRBV2, with D unclear. The germline V gene has CDR1 SNHLY and CDR2 FYNNEI. The CDR3 spans 12 residues. The germline V and J ends were trimmed by 6 bases and 5 bases, with 11 bases remaining between them. The full variable domain, with the rest looked up from reference TRBV2 and TRBJ2-7, is EPEVTQTPSHQVTQMGQEVILRCVPISNHLYFYWYRQILGQKVEFLVSFYNNEISEKSEIFDDQFSVERPDGSNFTLKIRSTKLEDSAMYFCASRERRDEQYFGPGTRLTVT.

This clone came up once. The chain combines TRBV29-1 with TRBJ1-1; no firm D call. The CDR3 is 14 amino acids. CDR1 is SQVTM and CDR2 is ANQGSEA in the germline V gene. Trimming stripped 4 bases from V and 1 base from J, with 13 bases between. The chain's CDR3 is CSVAGYERNTEAFF. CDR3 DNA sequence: TGCAGCGTTGCCGGATACGAGCGGAACACTGAAGCTTTCTTT.

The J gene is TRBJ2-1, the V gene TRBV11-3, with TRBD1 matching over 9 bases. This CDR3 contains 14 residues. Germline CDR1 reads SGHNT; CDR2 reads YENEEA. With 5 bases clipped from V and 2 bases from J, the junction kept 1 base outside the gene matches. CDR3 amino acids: CASSRDRAYNEQFF. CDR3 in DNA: TGTGCCAGCAGCAGGGACAGGGCCTACAATGAGCAGTTCTTC. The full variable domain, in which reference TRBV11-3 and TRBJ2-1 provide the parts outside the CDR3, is EAGVVQSPRYKIIEKKQPVAFWCNPISGHNTLYWYLQNLGQGPELLIRYENEEAVDDSQLPKDRFSAERLKGVDSTLKIQPAELGDSAVYLCASSRDRAYNEQFFGPGTRLTVL.

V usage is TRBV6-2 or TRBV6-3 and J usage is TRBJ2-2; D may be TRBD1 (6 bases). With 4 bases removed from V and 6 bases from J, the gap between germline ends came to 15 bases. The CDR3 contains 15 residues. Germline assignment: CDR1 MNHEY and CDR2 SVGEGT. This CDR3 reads CASSSTSRGAGELFF. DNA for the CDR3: TGTGCCAGCAGTTCAACCTCCAGGGGAGCCGGGGAGCTGTTTTTT.

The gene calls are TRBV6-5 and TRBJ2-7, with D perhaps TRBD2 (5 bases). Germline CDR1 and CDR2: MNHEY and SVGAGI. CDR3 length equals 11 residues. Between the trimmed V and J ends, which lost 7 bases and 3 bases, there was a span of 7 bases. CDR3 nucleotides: TGTGCCAGCATGGGGAGCTACGAGCAGTACTTC. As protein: CASMGSYEQYF.

CDR3 sequence reads: CASSEFGGNTIYF. The CDR3 coding sequence is TGTGCCAGCAGTGAATTCGGGGGAAACACCATATATTTT. The chain is built from TRBV6-1 and TRBJ1-3; no firm D call. The CDR3 has 13 amino acids. Germline lookup yields CDR1 MNHNS and CDR2 SASEGT. Trimming removed 2 bases at V and 4 bases at J, with 6 bases between.

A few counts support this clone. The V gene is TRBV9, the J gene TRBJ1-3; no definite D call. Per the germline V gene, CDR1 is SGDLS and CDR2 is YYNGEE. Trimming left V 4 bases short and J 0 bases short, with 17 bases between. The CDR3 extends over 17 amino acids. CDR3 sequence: CASSRSVGLNSGNTIYF. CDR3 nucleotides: TGTGCCAGCAGCCGATCAGTGGGCCTTAACTCTGGAAACACCATATATTTT.

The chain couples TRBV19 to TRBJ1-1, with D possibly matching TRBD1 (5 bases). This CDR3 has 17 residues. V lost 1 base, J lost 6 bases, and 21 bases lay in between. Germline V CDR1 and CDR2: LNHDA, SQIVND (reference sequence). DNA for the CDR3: TGTGCCAGTAGTATAGGAACAGGTCAACACCCAAGCGCTGAAGCTTTCTTT. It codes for CASSIGTGQHPSAEAFF.

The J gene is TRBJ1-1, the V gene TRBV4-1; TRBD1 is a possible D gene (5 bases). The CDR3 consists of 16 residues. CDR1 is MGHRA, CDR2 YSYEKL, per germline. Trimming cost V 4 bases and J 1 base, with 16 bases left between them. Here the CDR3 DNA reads TGCGCCAGCAGCCCCTTCGGCAGGGCCAAGAACACTGAAGCTTTCTTT. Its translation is CASSPFGRAKNTEAFF.